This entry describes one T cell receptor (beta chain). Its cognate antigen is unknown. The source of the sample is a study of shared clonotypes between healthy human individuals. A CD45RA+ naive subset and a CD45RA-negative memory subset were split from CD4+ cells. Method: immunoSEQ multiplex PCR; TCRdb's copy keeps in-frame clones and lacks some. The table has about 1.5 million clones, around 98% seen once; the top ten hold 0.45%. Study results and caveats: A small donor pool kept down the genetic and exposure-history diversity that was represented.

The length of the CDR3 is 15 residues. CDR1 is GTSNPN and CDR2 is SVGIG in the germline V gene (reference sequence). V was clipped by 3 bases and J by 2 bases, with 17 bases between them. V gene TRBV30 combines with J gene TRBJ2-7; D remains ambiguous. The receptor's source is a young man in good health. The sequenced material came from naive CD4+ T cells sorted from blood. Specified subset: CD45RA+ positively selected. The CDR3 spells CAWSPPGVLPYEQYF. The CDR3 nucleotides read TGTGCCTGGAGCCCCCCTGGGGTTCTCCCCTACGAGCAGTACTTC.